Described below is a single T cell receptor (beta chain) sequence and its context. The CDR3 is cut off 3 residues early in the read; its end comes from the germline J gene. Produced via immunoSEQ multiplex PCR; TCRdb's table is partial and in-frame only. The ten most abundant clones cover under 20% of a sample with tens of thousands of clones. The data were obtained in a study of T cells in women clearing cervical HPV infection. The CDR3 consists of 14 residues. Looked up from germline, CDR1 is SGHAT and CDR2 is FQDESV (reference sequence). The receptor was isolated from a woman aged 18-69 years with a cervical HPV16 infection that either progressed to CIN3+ or cleared (not recorded which). This chain joins TRBV11-1 and TRBJ2-4; D possibly corresponds to TRBD2 (6 bases). Sample: blood buffy coat. The sequenced part of the CDR3 DNA is TGTGCCAGCAGCAATGACGGAGGGTGGTATGGT. This encodes CASSNDGGWYG. The full CDR3 sequence reads CASSNDGGWYGQYF. Full variable domain (rest looked up from reference TRBV11-1 and TRBJ2-4): EAEVAQSPRYKITEKSQAVAFWCDPISGHATLYWYRQILGQGPELLVQFQDESVVDDSQLPKDRFSAERLKGVDSTLKIQPAELGDSAMYLCASSNDGGWYGQYFGAGTRLSVL.